Listed below are T cell receptor beta chains from one sample, sequenced in a study of response to subunit inactivated influenza vaccine. TCRdb reprocessed the RT-PCR reads via MiXCR and lists one record per CDR3 protein. The top ten hold 11% of the sample, which has 450,000 to 700,000 distinct CDR3 sequences, 12% to 15% seen once. Sequenced material: PBMCs from blood, taken 11 to 12 days after vaccination. The receptors originated from a man between 45 and 60 years old who received an inactivated influenza vaccine. Both conserved end residues are part of each CDR3. Each record gives: J gene, clone size, D gene, V gene, CDR3 DNA, CDR3 protein. A D gene is named only where the DNA matches it firmly. The size entry is marked missing in some rows and otherwise reads once, few, many or a size class.

>TRBJ2-4|NA|NA|TRBV3-1
TGTGCCAGCAGCCAAGGGGCTAGGGGAGAAAACATTCAGTACTTC
CASSQGARGENIQYF
>TRBJ2-1|many|NA|TRBV10-3
TGTGCCATCAGTGAGTCGAGGGGCGGTGAGCAGTTCTTC
CAISESRGGEQFF
>TRBJ2-1|many|TRBD1|TRBV20-1
TGCAGTGCCCTAGGCCCGGGACAGGGGAAATTCTTCTTC
CSALGPGQGKFFF
>TRBJ1-5|few|TRBD1|TRBV29-1
TGCAGCGTTACGACAGGGGCTAGCAATCAGCCCCAGCATTTT
CSVTTGASNQPQHF
>TRBJ2-5|few|NA|TRBV28
TGTGCCAGCAGTCCACAGGACCAAGAGACCCAGTACTTC
CASSPQDQETQYF
>TRBJ2-3|many|TRBD2|TRBV12-3/TRBV12-4
TGTGCCAGCAGGTCGGGGGGACTAGTGGCAGATACGCAGTATTTT
CASRSGGLVADTQYF
>TRBJ2-2|NA|TRBD2|TRBV7-2
TGTGCCAGCAGCTTAGCGCCCCCAGCGGGGCTAGCGAACACCGGGGAGCTGTTTTTT
CASSLAPPAGLANTGELFF
>TRBJ1-6|NA|NA|TRBV20-1
TGCAGTGCTAGAAAAGTTTCAGGGCCGAGCTCCTATAATTCACCCCTCCACTTT
CSARKVSGPSSYNSPLHF
>TRBJ2-1|few|TRBD2|TRBV20-1
TGCAGTGCTAGACCCGGGACTAGCGTTACGTATGAGCAGTTCTTC
CSARPGTSVTYEQFF
>TRBJ2-3|few|NA|TRBV5-1
TGCGCCAGCAGTCACCCAGGAGGGGATACGCAGTATTTT
CASSHPGGDTQYF
>TRBJ2-5|NA|NA|TRBV5-1
TGCGCCAGCAGCGCCACCTGGTACGGAGAGACCCAGTACTTC
CASSATWYGETQYF
>TRBJ1-1|few|NA|TRBV12-3/TRBV12-4
TGTGCCAGCAGTTTCGACAGGTACAACACTGAAGCTTTCTTT
CASSFDRYNTEAFF
>TRBJ1-3|few|NA|TRBV3-1
TGTGCCAGCAGCCAACCCCTCACTGGGGGGGGAAACACCATATATTTT
CASSQPLTGGGNTIYF
>TRBJ2-7|NA|NA|TRBV29-1
TGCAGCGTTGCAGGGGGGTCCTACGAGCAGTACTTC
CSVAGGSYEQYF
>TRBJ2-3|NA|NA|TRBV6-2/TRBV6-3
TGTGCCAGCAGTTACTCCGACACCACAGATACGCAGTATTTT
CASSYSDTTDTQYF
>TRBJ2-1|few|TRBD1|TRBV9
TGTGCCAGCAGCGTTTCAGGGGGCTACAATGAGCAGTTCTTC
CASSVSGGYNEQFF
>TRBJ1-5|NA|NA|TRBV7-8
TGTGCCAGCAGCCCCCCAGGGGTGGGGGGGCATCAGCCCCAGCATTTT
CASSPPGVGGHQPQHF
>TRBJ2-4|NA|NA|TRBV6-2/TRBV6-3
TGTGCCAGCAGTTCCCCCAGAGGGTGGAAAAACATTCAGTACTTC
CASSSPRGWKNIQYF
>TRBJ2-7|NA|NA|TRBV28
TGTGCCAGCAGTGAAAACAAATGGGCTCGCTCCTACGAGCAGTACTTC
CASSENKWARSYEQYF
>TRBJ2-3|NA|NA|TRBV14
TGTGCCAGCAGCCGGGCGTCCCTCAGGGGTACGCAGTATTTT
CASSRASLRGTQYF
>TRBJ1-2|many|NA|TRBV18
TGTGCCAGCTCACCACCGCTGGATCTGAATTCCTTTTATGGCTACACCTTC
CASSPPLDLNSFYGYTF
>TRBJ1-1|many|TRBD1|TRBV28
TGTGCCAGCAGGACACAGGGGTGGGTGATGAACACTGAAGCTTTCTTT
CASRTQGWVMNTEAFF
>TRBJ2-2|few|TRBD1|TRBV11-2
TGTGCCAGCAGCTTAAATGACAGGGCCACCGCGAACACCGGGGAGCTGTTTTTT
CASSLNDRATANTGELFF
>TRBJ2-5|NA|TRBD2|TRBV5-4
TGTGCCAGCAGCTTCACTAGCGGGGGTATCCAAGAGACCCAGTACTTC
CASSFTSGGIQETQYF
>TRBJ2-5|NA|NA|TRBV14
TGTGCCAGCAGCCAAGGTGGTAGCGTAGAGACCCAGTACTTC
CASSQGGSVETQYF